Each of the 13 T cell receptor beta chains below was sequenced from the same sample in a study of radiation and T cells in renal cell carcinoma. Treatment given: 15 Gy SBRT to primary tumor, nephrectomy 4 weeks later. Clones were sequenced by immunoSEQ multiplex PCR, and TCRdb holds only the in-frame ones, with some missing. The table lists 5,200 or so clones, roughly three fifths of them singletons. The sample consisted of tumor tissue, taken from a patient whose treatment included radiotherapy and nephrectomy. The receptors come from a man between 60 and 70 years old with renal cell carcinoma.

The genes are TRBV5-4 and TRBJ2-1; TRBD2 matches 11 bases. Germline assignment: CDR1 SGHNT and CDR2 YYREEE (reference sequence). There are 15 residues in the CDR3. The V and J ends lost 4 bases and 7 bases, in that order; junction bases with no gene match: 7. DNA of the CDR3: TGTGCCAGCAGCCTAACTAGCGGGAGATTAAATGAGCAGTTCTTC. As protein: CASSLTSGRLNEQFF. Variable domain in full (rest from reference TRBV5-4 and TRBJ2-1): ETGVTQSPTHLIKTRGQQVTLRCSSQSGHNTVSWYQQALGQGPQFIFQYYREEENGRGNFPPRFSGLQFPNYSSELNVNALELDDSALYLCASSLTSGRLNEQFFGPGTRLTVL.

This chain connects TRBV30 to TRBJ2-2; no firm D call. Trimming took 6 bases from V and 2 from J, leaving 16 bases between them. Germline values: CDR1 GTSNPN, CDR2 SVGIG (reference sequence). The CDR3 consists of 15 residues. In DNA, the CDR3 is TGTGCCTGCCGTACCCTGGAGTACAACACCGGGGAGCTGTTTTTT. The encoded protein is CACRTLEYNTGELFF.

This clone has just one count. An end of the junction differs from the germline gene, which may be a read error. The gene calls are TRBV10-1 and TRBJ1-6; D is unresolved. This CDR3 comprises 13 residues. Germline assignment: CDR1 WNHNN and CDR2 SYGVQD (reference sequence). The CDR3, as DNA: TGTGCCAGCGGAGCCTCCTATAATTCACCCCTCCACTTT. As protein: CASGASYNSPLHF.

CDR3 residues: CASSPLINEKLFF. The CDR3 coding sequence is TGTGCCAGCAGTCCGTTGATTAATGAAAAACTGTTTTTT. J is TRBJ1-4 and V is TRBV27; D unresolved. V lost 5 bases and J 4 bases, leaving 8 bases between the germline ends. Germline V lookup: CDR1 MNHEY, CDR2 SMNVEV (reference sequence). The CDR3 consists of 13 residues. The full variable domain, with the rest looked up from reference TRBV27 and TRBJ1-4, is EAQVTQNPRYLITVTGKKLTVTCSQNMNHEYMSWYRQDPGLGLRQIYYSMNVEVTDKGDVPEGYKVSRKEKRNFPLILESPSPNQTSLYFCASSPLINEKLFFGSGTQLSVL.

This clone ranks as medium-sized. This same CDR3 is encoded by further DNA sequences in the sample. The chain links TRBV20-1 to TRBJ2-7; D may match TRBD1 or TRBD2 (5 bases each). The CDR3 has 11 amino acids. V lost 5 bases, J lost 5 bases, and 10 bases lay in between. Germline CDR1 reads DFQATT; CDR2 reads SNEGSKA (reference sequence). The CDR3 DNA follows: TGCAGTGCTCCGGGACCCGACGAGCAGTACTTC. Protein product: CSAPGPDEQYF.

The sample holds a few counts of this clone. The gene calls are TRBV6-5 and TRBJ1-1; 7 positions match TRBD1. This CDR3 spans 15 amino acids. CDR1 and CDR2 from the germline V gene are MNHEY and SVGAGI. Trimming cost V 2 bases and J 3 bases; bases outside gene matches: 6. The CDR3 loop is CASSYVAGGDTEAFF. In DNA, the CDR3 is TGTGCCAGCAGTTACGTAGCAGGGGGGGACACTGAAGCTTTCTTT.

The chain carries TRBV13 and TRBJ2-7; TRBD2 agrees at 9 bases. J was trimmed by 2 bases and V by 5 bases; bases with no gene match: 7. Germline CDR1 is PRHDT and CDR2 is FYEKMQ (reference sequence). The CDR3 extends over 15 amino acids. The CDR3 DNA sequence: TGTGCCAGCAGCCACAGTAGCGGGAGAACCTACGAGCAGTACTTC. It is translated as CASSHSSGRTYEQYF.

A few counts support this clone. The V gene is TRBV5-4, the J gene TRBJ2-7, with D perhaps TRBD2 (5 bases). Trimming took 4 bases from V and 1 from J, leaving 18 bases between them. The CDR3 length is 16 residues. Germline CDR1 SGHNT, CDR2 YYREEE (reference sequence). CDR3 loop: CASSPRVAGGSYEQYF. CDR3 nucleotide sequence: TGTGCCAGCAGCCCCCGAGTGGCGGGCGGATCCTACGAGCAGTACTTC.

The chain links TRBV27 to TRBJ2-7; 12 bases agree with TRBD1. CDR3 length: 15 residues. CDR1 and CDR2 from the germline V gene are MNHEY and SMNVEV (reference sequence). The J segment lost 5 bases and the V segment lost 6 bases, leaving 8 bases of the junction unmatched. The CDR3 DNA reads TGTGCCAGCAGGACACCGGGACAGGGGGCAAACGAGCAGTACTTC. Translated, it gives CASRTPGQGANEQYF.

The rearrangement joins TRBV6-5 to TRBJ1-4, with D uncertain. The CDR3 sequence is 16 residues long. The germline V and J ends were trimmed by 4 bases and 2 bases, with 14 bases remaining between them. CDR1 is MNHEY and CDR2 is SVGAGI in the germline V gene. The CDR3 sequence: CASSLSRGLTNEKLFF. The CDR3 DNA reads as TGTGCCAGCAGTTTATCCCGCGGCCTGACTAATGAAAAACTGTTTTTT.

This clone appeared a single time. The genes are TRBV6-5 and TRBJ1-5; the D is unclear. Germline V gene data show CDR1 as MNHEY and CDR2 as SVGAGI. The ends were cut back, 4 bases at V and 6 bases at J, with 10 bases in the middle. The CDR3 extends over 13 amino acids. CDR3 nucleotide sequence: TGTGCCAGCAGTTTTGTCCCGGGTCAGCCCCAGCATTTT. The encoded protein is CASSFVPGQPQHF.

CDR3 sequence reads: CASSYFRDRRTQYF. The CDR3 region has the DNA TGTGCCAGCAGTTACTTTCGGGACAGACGGACCCAGTACTTC. This chain joins TRBV6-5 and TRBJ2-5; 7 nucleotides align to TRBD1. CDR3 length: 14 residues. The germline V gene has CDR1 MNHEY and CDR2 SVGAGI. The V segment lost 1 base and the J segment 7 bases; nucleotides outside the gene matches: 6.

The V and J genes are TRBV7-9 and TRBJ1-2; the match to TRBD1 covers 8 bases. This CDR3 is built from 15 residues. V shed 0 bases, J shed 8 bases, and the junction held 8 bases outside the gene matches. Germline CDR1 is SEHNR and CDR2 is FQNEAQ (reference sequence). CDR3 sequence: CASSLAGQGAGGYTF. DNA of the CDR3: TGTGCCAGCAGCTTAGCAGGCCAGGGGGCAGGAGGCTACACCTTC.